This T cell receptor (beta chain) was sequenced during a study of blood T cell repertoires in COVID-19. Unmatched junction bases numbered 7, after V lost 3 bases and J lost 6 bases. The germline CDR1 and CDR2 sequences are SGHNT and YENEEA. This CDR3 region has 14 residues. Study processing details: Nucleated cell counts were estimated from reference gene primer amplification. The method was immunoSEQ multiplex PCR; TCRdb's version includes in-frame clones alone and lacks a portion of them. D and trimming were read from the DNA, whereas the V and J calls and clone size are those reported in that table. The data show about 59,000 clones, approximately 78% seen once.

Sequencing was performed on peripheral blood. V usage is TRBV11-3 and J usage is TRBJ1-2, with 7 bases aligning to TRBD1. The origin of this receptor is a man at least 80 years old with acute or convalescent COVID-19. DNA of the CDR3: TGTGCCAGCAGCTTGAAGGGGGCGGTAAATGGCTACACCTTC. The encoded protein is CASSLKGAVNGYTF.